Listed below are T cell receptor beta chains from one sample, sequenced in a study of T cells after posttransplantation cyclophosphamide. The protocol was immunoSEQ multiplex PCR, while the TCRdb copy is restricted to in-frame clones and leaves out a portion. Among 45,000 to 65,000 clones, around 84% were seen once, and the ten largest hold 2.8%. Sequenced: PBMCs. These receptors came from a man younger than 45 with a blood cancer, CMV-positive, and with a related stem cell donor. Both conserved end residues are part of each CDR3. A D gene is named only where the DNA matches it firmly. Clone sizes are given selectively: once, few, many, or a class where the clone is expanded.

TGTGCCAGTAGGGAACTAGCCCCCGGGGAGCTGTTTTTT CASRELAPGELFF TRBJ2-2 - TRBV19 -
TGTGCCAGCAGTTTATCGAGAAGCACTGAAGCTTTCTTT CASSLSRSTEAFF TRBJ1-1 - TRBV27 -
TGCAGCGTTGCCGGACAGGTTAGCGGGAGTGGGTACAATGAGCAGTTCTTC CSVAGQVSGSGYNEQFF TRBJ2-1 TRBD2 TRBV29-1 -
TGTGCCACCAGCAGAGATACCCTAACAGGGGGCACTGAAGCTTTCTTT CATSRDTLTGGTEAFF TRBJ1-1 TRBD1 TRBV15 -
TGTGCCAGCAGCTGGACAGAAGAGACCCAGTACTTC CASSWTEETQYF TRBJ2-5 - TRBV5-8 -
TGTGCCAGCCCCCCTGGGACAGAGAACACCGGGGAGCTGTTTTTT CASPPGTENTGELFF TRBJ2-2 TRBD1 TRBV7-9 -
TGTGCCATCAGGCGGGCCCGGGACATACTATCCTACGAGCAGTACTTC CAIRRARDILSYEQYF TRBJ2-7 - TRBV10-3 -
TGTGCCAGCAGCTCCCGCGCTACCTACGAGCAGTACTTC CASSSRATYEQYF TRBJ2-7 - TRBV5-6 -
TGTGCCAGCAGCTTGACGATGCGGCTGGAGACCCAGTACTTC CASSLTMRLETQYF TRBJ2-5 - TRBV11-2 -
TGTGCCAGCAGCTTATTTGGGCAGGGGGTTTACAATGAGCAGTTCTTC CASSLFGQGVYNEQFF TRBJ2-1 TRBD1 TRBV7-3 few
TGTGCCAGTAGTATGGCCGGCACTAGCGGGAGCTACGAGCAGTACTTC CASSMAGTSGSYEQYF TRBJ2-7 TRBD2 TRBV19 -
TGTGCCAGCAGCTATCAGGGGCGCACTAATGAAAAACTGTTTTTT CASSYQGRTNEKLFF TRBJ1-4 - TRBV5-6 -
TGTGCCAGCAGCTCGGGACTAGCGGGAGGCGAGCAGTACTTC CASSSGLAGGEQYF TRBJ2-7 TRBD2 TRBV11-2 -
TGTGCCAGCAGCTTTTTCCAGGTGGGGGCCAACGTCCTGACTTTC CASSFFQVGANVLTF TRBJ2-6 - TRBV11-2 -
TGTGCCAGCAGGCCCTGGGAGGTTGGCACTGAAGCTTTCTTT CASRPWEVGTEAFF TRBJ1-1 - TRBV7-2 once
TGTGCCAGCAGCCTTCGGACGGGGGGAACCTACGAGCAGTACTTC CASSLRTGGTYEQYF TRBJ2-7 TRBD2 TRBV11-3 -
TGTGCCAGCTCACCCAACCTTGTGCGACAGCGTCCCACTAGCACAGATACGCAGTATTTT CASSPNLVRQRPTSTDTQYF TRBJ2-3 - TRBV18 -
TGTGCCAGCAACCCCCCATACGCGGGCTCCTACGAGCAGTACTTC CASNPPYAGSYEQYF TRBJ2-7 - TRBV28 -
TGTGCCAGCAGCCCCCGGACGGGAATCTACGAGCAGTACTTC CASSPRTGIYEQYF TRBJ2-7 - TRBV7-9 -
TGTGCCAGCAGGCCCCGACAGGGATCATCTTCTGGAAACACCATATATTTT CASRPRQGSSSGNTIYF TRBJ1-3 TRBD1 TRBV11-1 -
TGTGCCAGCAGCTCATACACCAGGGTTCCTGGCTACACCTTC CASSSYTRVPGYTF TRBJ1-2 - TRBV7-3 -
TGTGCCAGCAGCTTACGCGGGGATAGCTCCTACAATGAGCAGTTCTTC CASSLRGDSSYNEQFF TRBJ2-1 - TRBV7-9 -
TGCGCCAGCAGCTTGGAGGGGGCGCGGGGAAACACCATATATTTT CASSLEGARGNTIYF TRBJ1-3 TRBD1 TRBV5-1 few
TGTGCCAGTAGTATAGATCGGGTGGATGAGCAGTTCTTC CASSIDRVDEQFF TRBJ2-1 - TRBV19 -
TGTGCCAGCAGCACTGCCGGGACAGCGAAGAATAGTTATCAGCCCCAGCATTTT CASSTAGTAKNSYQPQHF TRBJ1-5 - TRBV21-1 -
TGTGCCAGCAATCAAAATAGCAATCAGCCCCAGCATTTT CASNQNSNQPQHF TRBJ1-5 - TRBV6-1 -
TGTGCCAGCGGAGAGGATCAGCCCCAGCATTTT CASGEDQPQHF TRBJ1-5 - TRBV6-4 -
TGTGCCAGCAGCCCACGACGGGTAAACACTGAAGCTTTCTTT CASSPRRVNTEAFF TRBJ1-1 - TRBV28 -